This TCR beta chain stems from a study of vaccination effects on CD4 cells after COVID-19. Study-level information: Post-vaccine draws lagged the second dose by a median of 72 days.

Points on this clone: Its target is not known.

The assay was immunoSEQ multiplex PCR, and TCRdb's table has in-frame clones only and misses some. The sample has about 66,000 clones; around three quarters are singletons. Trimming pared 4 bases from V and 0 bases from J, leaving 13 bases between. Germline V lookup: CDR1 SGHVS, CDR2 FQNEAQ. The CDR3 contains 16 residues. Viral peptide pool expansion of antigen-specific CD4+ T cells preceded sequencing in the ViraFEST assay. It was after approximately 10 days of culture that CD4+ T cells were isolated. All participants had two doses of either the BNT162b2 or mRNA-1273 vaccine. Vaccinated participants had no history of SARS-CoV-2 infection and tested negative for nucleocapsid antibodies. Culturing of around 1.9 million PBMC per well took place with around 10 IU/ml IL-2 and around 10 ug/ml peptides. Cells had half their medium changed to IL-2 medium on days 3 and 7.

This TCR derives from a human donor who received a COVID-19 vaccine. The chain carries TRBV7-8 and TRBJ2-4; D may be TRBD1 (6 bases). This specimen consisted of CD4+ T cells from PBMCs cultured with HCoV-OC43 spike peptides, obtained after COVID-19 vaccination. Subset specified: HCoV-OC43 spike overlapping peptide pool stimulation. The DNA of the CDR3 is TGTGCCAGCAGCTCCGGACAGATACTAGCCAAAAACATTCAGTACTTC. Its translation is CASSSGQILAKNIQYF.